This TCR beta chain was obtained from a study of blood T cell repertoires in COVID-19 (dated by TCRdb to the early 2020s). Broadly, across the study: Samples covering the acute and convalescent phases of COVID-19 were provided by collaborators in the United States, Italy and Spain. The material from the prospective study consisted of cDNA or gDNA derived from T cells, B-cell-depleted T cells, or PBMCs. Subjects who had been exposed to COVID-19, were actively infected with it, or had recovered from it provided the deeply sampled blood TCRbeta repertoires that made up the dataset. A freely available public database, intended as a resource for researchers studying the immune response to SARS-CoV-2, is where the repertoires were released. Samples were obtained from the ongoing ImmuneRACE study (first 160 participants) and from 1,254 subjects provided by 6 global collaborators. Nearly every sample came with metadata listing a de-identified subject ID, COVID-19 status, age in years and sex. HLA class I and class II types, where available, came from metadata supplied by the sample provider rather than from assay-based typing.

The immunoSEQ Assay, a bias-controlled multiplex PCR, was used to amplify TCRbeta CDR3 regions from genomic DNA. From the authors' description of their analysis: Within the assay, amplification of reference gene primers was used to estimate how many nucleated cells each sample contained. To quantify the absolute abundance of each unique TCRbeta CDR3 rearrangement, sequence reads were collapsed and filtered. For each sample, productive Simpson clonality was calculated by taking the square root of Simpson's diversity index across productive rearrangements. In TCRdb, the immuneACCESS table is reduced to in-frame sequences with V and J assigned. These tables do not hold every clone; where another copy was compared, an unresolved V gene accounts for under half, and the others remain unexplained. The V and J calls and the clone size are those of that table, but D and trimming were determined from the DNA. The sample table lists more than 110,000 clones, about 82% of them with a count of one. The ten largest clones capture 2.5% to 3.5% of the sample.

Spanning cysteine to phenylalanine, the CDR3 consists of 14 amino acids. Left in the record is the CDR3 DNA by itself, 42 bases read in frame from the first base. V has 5 bases trimmed and J has 2 bases trimmed; junction bases matching no gene number 4. The germline V gene specifies MNHEY as CDR1 and SVGAGI as CDR2. Concerning this clone: Which antigen it targets is not known. Nothing much larger sits one base from this clone, and base qualities are not available.

Broader findings and caveats from the paper: The quantity of clinical and demographic metadata differed by source and by participant and was supplied without curation.

Whole blood was collected in K2EDTA tubes by collaborating institutions according to the institutions' own protocols. For TCRbeta analysis, collaborator samples were shipped as frozen whole blood, as isolated PBMCs, or as DNA extracted from either sample type. This sequence originates from a man in his forties or fifties with acute or convalescent COVID-19. Material for sequencing was peripheral blood. The sequence is built from TRBV6-5 and TRBJ2-7, with TRBD1 matching 9 junction bases. This receptor carries the CDR3 CASSQRQGAYEQYF. The nucleotides read TGTGCCAGCAGTCAAAGACAGGGGGCCTACGAGCAGTACTTC.